This entry lists 4 T cell receptor beta chains sequenced from one sample in a study of T cell responses to AZD1222 COVID-19 vaccine. This table comes from immunoSEQ multiplex PCR, and its TCRdb copy is limited to in-frame clones, with some not included. This repertoire shows over 65,000 clones, roughly nine tenths found once; its top ten account for roughly 6.8%. The specimen was peripheral blood, collected on day 0 of MenACWY control vaccination. The source is an adult in good health.

The V gene is TRBV9, the J gene TRBJ1-6; no clear D gene. Germline V CDR1 and CDR2: SGDLS, YYNGEE. V was pared by 0 bases and J by 7 bases, with 14 bases between. The CDR3 sequence is 16 residues long. CDR3 in amino acids: CASSVEDTSRNSPLHF. The CDR3 nucleotides read TGTGCCAGCAGCGTAGAAGATACGTCTCGGAATTCACCCCTCCACTTT. Full variable domain (rest looked up from reference TRBV9 and TRBJ1-6): DSGVTQTPKHLITATGQRVTLRCSPRSGDLSVYWYQQSLDQGLQFLIQYYNGEERAKGNILERFSAQQFPDLHSELNLSSLELGDSALYFCASSVEDTSRNSPLHFGNGTRLTVT.

This chain's CDR3 is CASSPNRKKQYF. The CDR3 nucleotides are TGTGCCAGCAGTCCAAACAGGAAGAAGCAGTACTTC. This chain connects TRBV7-2 to TRBJ2-7; D perhaps matches TRBD1 (5 bases). The CDR3 length is 12 residues. The V gene's germline CDR1 is SGHTA and CDR2 FQGNSA. The V end lost 6 bases, the J end lost 8 bases, and 14 bases lay between the germline ends.

The V call is TRBV7-6, the J call TRBJ2-1, with 8 bases identical to TRBD1. This CDR3 contains 15 residues. Germline V gene data show CDR1 as SGHVS and CDR2 as FNYEAQ. The J segment lost 8 bases and the V segment lost 0 bases, leaving 6 bases of the junction unmatched. The CDR3, as DNA: TGTGCCAGCAGCTTAGCAGGACAGGGAATTTATGAGCAGTTCTTC. Its translation: CASSLAGQGIYEQFF.

The rearrangement uses TRBV19 and TRBJ1-2, with TRBD1 identical over 7 bases. The CDR3 loop spans 17 amino acids. V was pared by 3 bases and J by 1 base, with 11 bases of the junction left unmatched. The germline gives CDR1 LNHDA, CDR2 SQIVND (reference sequence). The CDR3 spells CASSMSGAGQINYGYTF. The CDR3 DNA is TGTGCCAGTAGTATGAGTGGTGCGGGACAGATTAACTATGGCTACACCTTC.